The next 2 T cell receptor beta chains were all read from a single sample in a study of T-cell memory formation after mild COVID-19. In TCRdb, the 5' RACE reads were re-called with MiXCR into one record per CDR3 protein. The table lists 470,000 or so distinct CDR3 sequences, roughly 25% of them singletons. Material: PBMCs or a T cell subset sorted from them (not recorded which). The origin of the receptors is an adult woman who had mild COVID-19 (a few samples of this study predate the infection). Cell type and time point are not known.

This clonotype was counted many times. The genes are TRBV12-3 or TRBV12-4 and TRBJ2-3; D is unclear. The ends were cut back, 2 bases at V and 0 bases at J, with 18 bases in the middle. The CDR3 has 18 residues. The CDR3 sequence is CASSLNSGRISSTDTQYF. Here the CDR3 DNA reads TGTGCCAGCAGTTTAAATTCCGGGCGGATATCTAGCACAGATACGCAGTATTTT.

Only a few counts were recorded for this clonotype. The chain joins TRBV29-1 to TRBJ2-1; 14 nucleotides agree with TRBD2. J lost 3 bases, V lost 0 bases, and 7 bases had no gene match. The CDR3 spans 18 residues. The germline gives CDR1 SQVTM, CDR2 ANQGSEA. The CDR3 DNA follows: TGCAGCGTTGAAGACCCTGGGACTAGCGGGAGTTACTACAATGAGCAGTTCTTC. Translating gives CSVEDPGTSGSYYNEQFF.